This TCR beta chain was captured in a study of T cells in Graves' hyperthyroidism and ophthalmopathy (dated by TCRdb to about 2019). Background on the whole study: To identify distinguishing TCR V-J signatures, a discovery cohort of around 100 patients was used, comprising 40 to 45 with Graves' ophthalmopathy and some 60 with stable Graves' hyperthyroidism. An independent validation cohort of around 19 hyperthyroidism patients and more than 15 patients who later progressed to ophthalmopathy tested prospective prediction of ophthalmopathy. The 95 to 100 discovery patients were randomly divided into training and test sets at a 7:3 ratio. In more than 5 Graves' hyperthyroidism patients, the study also compared T-cell repertoires from thyroid tissue with T-cell repertoires from blood. After sampling, hyperthyroidism patients received methimazole starting at 30 mg daily, and ophthalmopathy patients received high-dose intravenous methylprednisolone. TCR Vbeta CDR3 sequencing of 130 to 150 peripheral blood samples (fewer than 45 ophthalmopathy, approximately 80 hyperthyroidism and around 17 progressor patients) is reported in the paper.

Exclusion was applied to patients with uncontrolled infections, other autoimmune diseases, pregnancy or lactation. Diagnoses relied on clinical symptoms, serum thyroxine and TRAb, thyroid ultrasound and orbital computed tomography. Total RNA was extracted using Trizol reagent, and RNA quality was assessed on an Agilent 2100 Bioanalyzer. The TCR beta CDR3 regions were amplified from the RNA transcripts. A first-round RT-PCR of the TCR CDR3 used the HTBI primer set with the Qiagen OneStep RT-PCR kit. The libraries were constructed in a second round of multiplex PCR and then size-selected and purified. Paired-end sequencing of the libraries was performed with 100 bp reads on an Illumina HiSeq2000. Processing in the source paper ran as follows. SOAPnuke was used to process the raw data, throwing out any read that contained adapters or uncalled bases, had a mean Phred below 15, or lacked an exact constant-primer or identifier match. High-quality paired reads were merged with COPE v1.2.5, and unique nucleotide sequences were defined as clonotypes. MiTCR v1.1 was used to align the clonotypes against IMGT TRBV, TRBD and TRBJ reference segments. The analysis was restricted to V-J combinations with a frequency above 0.0001, which together covered 98% to 99.2% of the repertoires. A TCS score was defined as the ratio of F50 (clonal expansion) to E x V (chaos), with BLOSUM62-based TCRdist applied between CDR3 peptides within each V-J. Welch's t-statistics and random forest reduced 500 to 550 V-J features to roughly 13, which were used in a naive Bayes classifier (R e1071). Thyroid-blood repertoire similarity was quantified with the Morisita-Horn index. The raw public reads went through TCRdb reprocessing: fastp at Q25, MiXCR clone calling, in-frame beta chains kept. Rows matching on CDR3 protein sequence are summarized as one entry with the most common DNA and genes. The V and J calls reflect TCRdb's pipeline rather than the authors' work. This sample is represented by 550,000 to 700,000 distinct CDR3 sequences; roughly 46% of them were singletons. The ten largest make up under 20% of the sample.

The CDR3 holds 16 amino acids from the cysteine to the phenylalanine. Only the CDR3 portion is preserved as DNA: 48 bases, with reading frame beginning at the first base. For this chain, trimming is 0 bases at the V end and 4 bases at the J end, and the number of junction bases without a gene match is 6. CDR1 and CDR2 (DFQATT, SNEGSKA) derive from the germline V gene (reference sequence). This clonotype was picked up many times. The antigen it binds to is not known. Base qualities were left out, and no much larger clone turns up one base away. The paper's findings and limits, for the study overall: Sample size was not statistically predetermined, and blinding of investigators to group allocation was not performed. Most expanded thyroid clonotypes (frequency above 0.001) were also detected in blood, a finding suggesting that blood repertoires may reflect thyroid immune responses. In validation, the model predicted progression to ophthalmopathy with approximately 69% sensitivity and around 72% specificity, a median of 6.5 months before onset. In cross-validation, a model built on a 13 V-J signature told ophthalmopathy apart from stable hyperthyroidism with under 90% sensitivity and roughly 81% specificity, and in testing the same model reached 80%/75%.

The chain joins TRBV20-1 to TRBJ2-6, with TRBD2 matching 7 junction bases. Sequencing used peripheral blood or thyroid tissue (not recorded which). This receptor was taken from an adult woman with Graves' disease, either hyperthyroidism or ophthalmopathy (not recorded which). The CDR3 region: CSARDLGRAGANVLTF. In nucleotides, the sequence is TGCAGTGCTAGAGATCTTGGGAGGGCCGGGGCCAACGTCCTGACTTTC.